Listed below are T cell receptor beta chains from one sample, sequenced in a study of T cell changes during pregnancy in multiple sclerosis. Assay used: immunoSEQ multiplex PCR; TCRdb lists only in-frame clones, some missing. The sample has 80,000 to 100,000 clones, over 85% seen once; the top ten hold about 0.95%. Sample: peripheral blood, taken after pregnancy. Receptors were obtained from a female donor with multiple sclerosis, enrolled in a pregnancy study. The CDR3 runs from the conserved cysteine through the conserved F or W. Fields, in order: V gene, J gene, CDR3 length, D gene, clone size, CDR3 DNA, CDR3 protein. A D gene is named only where the DNA matches it firmly. Rows give clone size only sometimes, using once, few, many, or a class for an expanded clone.

v_gene: TRBV18; j_gene: TRBJ2-6; len: 18; d_gene: NA; abundance: NA; CDR3nt: TGTGCCAGCTCAACAGGGGCGGGAGGACCCTCGGGGGCCAACGTCCTGACTTTC; CDR3aa: CASSTGAGGPSGANVLTF
v_gene: TRBV6-5; j_gene: TRBJ1-4; len: 16; d_gene: TRBD1; abundance: NA; CDR3nt: TGTGCCAGCAGTTACTCGAACAGGGGTTTTTCTGAAAAACTGTTTTTT; CDR3aa: CASSYSNRGFSEKLFF
v_gene: TRBV7-9; j_gene: TRBJ1-1; len: 15; d_gene: NA; abundance: NA; CDR3nt: TGTGCCAGCAGCCCGTCAGGCCAGATGAACACTGAAGCTTTCTTT; CDR3aa: CASSPSGQMNTEAFF
v_gene: TRBV7-6; j_gene: TRBJ1-4; len: 12; d_gene: NA; abundance: NA; CDR3nt: TGTGCCAGCCAGGACACGAATGAAAAACTGTTTTTT; CDR3aa: CASQDTNEKLFF
v_gene: TRBV20-1; j_gene: TRBJ2-1; len: 11; d_gene: NA; abundance: NA; CDR3nt: TGCAGTGCTCAGGAGGGGAATGAGCAGTTCTTC; CDR3aa: CSAQEGNEQFF
v_gene: TRBV30; j_gene: TRBJ2-5; len: 16; d_gene: TRBD1; abundance: NA; CDR3nt: TGTGCCTGGAGTGTAATGGGACAGGGGTACGGAGAGACCCAGTACTTC; CDR3aa: CAWSVMGQGYGETQYF
v_gene: TRBV4-1; j_gene: TRBJ1-5; len: 15; d_gene: TRBD1; abundance: NA; CDR3nt: TGCGCCAGCAGCCTTCGGACAGGGAGGGATCAGCCCCAGCATTTT; CDR3aa: CASSLRTGRDQPQHF
v_gene: TRBV11-2; j_gene: TRBJ2-5; len: 16; d_gene: NA; abundance: NA; CDR3nt: TGTGCCAGCAGCTTAGAAGGGGGAGCATCTGGAGAGACCCAGTACTTC; CDR3aa: CASSLEGGASGETQYF
v_gene: TRBV27; j_gene: TRBJ2-7; len: 14; d_gene: TRBD2; abundance: NA; CDR3nt: TGTGCCAGCAGTTTAACAGCGGGATCCTACGAGCAGTACTTC; CDR3aa: CASSLTAGSYEQYF
v_gene: TRBV10-2; j_gene: TRBJ1-2; len: 14; d_gene: TRBD1; abundance: NA; CDR3nt: TGCGCCAGCAGCGTTAGGACAGGCGACCGGTATTTTTTCTTC; CDR3aa: CASSVRTGDRYFFF
v_gene: TRBV6-5; j_gene: TRBJ2-7; len: 15; d_gene: TRBD2; abundance: NA; CDR3nt: TGTGCCAGCAGCAGCCCTAGCGGGCCAACCTACGAGCAGTACTTC; CDR3aa: CASSSPSGPTYEQYF
v_gene: TRBV5-1; j_gene: TRBJ2-7; len: 17; d_gene: NA; abundance: once; CDR3nt: TGCGCCAGCAGCTTGGCTTTGGTGACAGGAACCTCCTACGAGCAGTACTTC; CDR3aa: CASSLALVTGTSYEQYF
v_gene: TRBV5-4; j_gene: TRBJ2-7; len: 14; d_gene: NA; abundance: NA; CDR3nt: TGTGCCAGCAGCTTGATGGGCTCCCTCGGCGAGCAGTACTTC; CDR3aa: CASSLMGSLGEQYF
v_gene: TRBV12-5; j_gene: TRBJ2-1; len: 11; d_gene: NA; abundance: NA; CDR3nt: TGTGCTAGTGGTCTTGTCAATGAGCAGTTCTTC; CDR3aa: CASGLVNEQFF
v_gene: TRBV6-4; j_gene: TRBJ1-2; len: 15; d_gene: NA; abundance: NA; CDR3nt: TGTGCCAGCAGTGACTCCCGGACTTCTAACTATGGCTACACCTTC; CDR3aa: CASSDSRTSNYGYTF
v_gene: TRBV5-1; j_gene: TRBJ2-7; len: 12; d_gene: NA; abundance: NA; CDR3nt: TGCGCCAGCAGAATGGACAGCTACGAGCAGTACTTC; CDR3aa: CASRMDSYEQYF
v_gene: TRBV11-2; j_gene: TRBJ2-5; len: 15; d_gene: NA; abundance: NA; CDR3nt: TGTGCCAGCAGCTCAGCGCGTACAGGCGGAGAGACCCAGTACTTC; CDR3aa: CASSSARTGGETQYF